This T cell receptor (beta chain) was observed in a study of cytomegalovirus exposure and HLA in healthy donors. Study results and limitations: Published work reported that the classifier diagnosed cytomegalovirus status with high specificity and sensitivity. In an earlier analysis, about 87% or about 30%: the productive usage of most TCR beta V segments. Donors belonging to an Asian-associated ancestry cluster reportedly showed fewer N-insertions in productive TCRs than the roughly 670-donor mean, according to what a later analysis found.

V shed 4 bases and J 7 bases; nucleotides not matched to a gene: 8. The germline V gene has CDR1 SQVTM and CDR2 ANQGSEA. The CDR3 consists of 14 residues. As to this clone: Its antigen is currently unknown.

The PCR was carried out with 60 Vbeta primers and 13 Jbeta primers. The method was immunoSEQ multiplex PCR; TCRdb's version includes in-frame clones alone and lacks a portion of them. Seen in this sample are roughly 120,000 clones; the ten most common clones hold 0.9% to 1.2%. The chain employs TRBV29-1 and TRBJ2-2; 8 nucleotides line up with TRBD2. Specimen: PBMCs. The receptor was derived from a man between 18 and 35 years old in good health and CMV-seronegative. The CDR3 region has the DNA TGCAGCGTTGTACCCGGGAGGGTCGGCGGGGAGCTGTTTTTT. This encodes CSVVPGRVGGELFF.